This entry concerns a single TCR beta chain. Its binding antigen is unknown. It has no much larger one-base neighbor in the sample; base qualities were not kept. The data are from a study of shared clonotypes between healthy human individuals (dated by TCRdb to about 2020). At the level of the whole study: The cohort included three men and two women between 18 and 49 years of age. Between about 0.8 and 8.9 billion PBMCs per donor were obtained by leukapheresis. For each donor, CD4 naive and CD4 memory were each run on three plates, CD8 naive on two plates, and CD8 memory on one plate. Blood TCR repertoires of about five healthy adults were deeply sequenced to estimate repertoire size and the extent of clonotype sharing between individuals. Libraries were prepared and TCR repertoires were sequenced by different laboratories using diverse techniques, in order to increase sequencing depth and limit assay-specific biases.

The CDR3 sequence holds 14 residues, the cysteine and phenylalanine included. Only the CDR3 part of the read is kept: 42 bases, read in frame from the first base. V loses 5 bases of germline sequence and J loses 2 bases, and the interval between the two ends is 13 bases. CDR1 is given as MNHNS and CDR2 as SASEGT, both from the germline V gene. TCR CDR3 regions were amplified from genomic DNA by multiplex PCR using the deep immunoSEQ assay. Extracted genomic DNA from each cell subset was spread evenly across all wells of several immunoSEQ 96-well plates, with each plate serving as a replicate. For sorted subsets, around 200 ng genomic DNA, equal to about 30,000 T cell genomes, was loaded into each replicate PCR. The purified libraries were quantified using a Qubit 3.0 fluorometer, sized with a Bioanalyzer 2100, and then quantified again using the KAPA Library Quantification kit. Every immunoSEQ 96-well plate was sequenced on a separate single-read 150-cycle Illumina NextSeq 550 flow cell. As for the original processing: The immunoSEQ output contained only junctional sequences without quality scores, so filtering could not match that applied to full-length reads. Sequences were annotated with PyIR, a Python wrapper for IgBLAST v1.9, and V/J genes and CDR3 were assigned using IMGT germline references. Reads with weak V/J assignments (E-value above 1e-6), missing CDR3, stop codons, out-of-frame junctions, or ambiguous translated residues were removed. V3J clonotypes were defined as sequences sharing an identical inferred V gene, J gene, and CDR3 amino acid sequence. To compute the percentage overlap between repertoires, the number of shared unique clonotypes was divided by the size of the smaller repertoire. Repertoire richness was assessed with RTK rarefaction, the Chao1 estimator, and Recon v2.1 estimates of unobserved clonotypes. Generation probabilities were computed with OLGA for all TCRbeta clonotypes obtained by the gDNA method from several donors. This immuneACCESS table, as held by TCRdb, lists in-frame sequences with V and J called but not all clones. Of the missing ones, under half trace to an unresolved V gene in checked studies; the others have no known cause. The V and J calls and clone size come from that table; D and trimming were worked out from the DNA. This sample holds about 2 million clones; about 95% were observed only once. More than 0.95% of the sample comes from the top ten.

Summary of the overall study and its limitations: Pairwise subsampling indicated that sequencing depth was expected to affect the degree of clonotype sharing among donors. The genetic and exposure-history diversity represented was limited by the small number of donors. Sampling was restricted to blood, and TCR repertoires in tissues likely differ from the TCR repertoires found in blood. Compared with non-shared clonotypes, clonotypes shared by all four sorted-subset donors had higher generation probabilities. Naive subsets generally had larger estimated clonotype richness than memory subsets. Incomplete sequencing was indicated by rarefaction of sorted-subset datasets, despite the large sequencing depth. About 5% of naive CD4, roughly 3.6% of naive CD8, roughly 2.4% of memory CD4, and about 0.4% of memory CD8 clonotypes were shared across a handful of donors.

CD8 naive samples were CD45RO-negative cells positively selected for CCR7, giving a CD45RA+CCR7+ population that excluded TemRA cells. Donors were healthy HIV-negative adults with no recently reported acute infections or vaccinations. Only Caucasian adults living in Nashville, Tennessee, USA were represented among the donors. After blood collection by leukapheresis, PBMCs were isolated using Ficoll-Histopaque density gradient centrifugation and then cryopreserved in the vapor phase of liquid nitrogen. Analytical flow cytometry was used to check the purity and quantity of each magnetically sorted T cell population. From each sorted fraction, genomic DNA was isolated and quantified by UV absorbance on a Nanodrop 2000c.

Recombination joined TRBV6-1 with TRBJ2-7; matching of 5 bases hints at TRBD2 as the D gene. The sequence was collected from a man younger than 35 in good health. Source material: naive CD8+ T cells sorted from blood. The cell subset or site label, read with the paper, signifies: CD45RA+CCR7+. The CDR3 is CASSTPGNTYEQYF. The bases are TGTGCCAGCAGTACCCCGGGAAACACCTACGAGCAGTACTTC.